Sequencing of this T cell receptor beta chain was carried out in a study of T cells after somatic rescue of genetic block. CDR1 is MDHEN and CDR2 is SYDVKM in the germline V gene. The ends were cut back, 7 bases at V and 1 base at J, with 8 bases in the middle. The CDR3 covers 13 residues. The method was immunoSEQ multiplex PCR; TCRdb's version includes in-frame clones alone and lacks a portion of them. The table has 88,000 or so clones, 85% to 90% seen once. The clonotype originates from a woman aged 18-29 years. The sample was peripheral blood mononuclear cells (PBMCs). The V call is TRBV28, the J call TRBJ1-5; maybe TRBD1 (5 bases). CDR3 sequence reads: CASTWGSNQPQHF. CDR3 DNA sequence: TGTGCCAGCACCTGGGGGAGCAATCAGCCCCAGCATTTT.